This paragraph reports one T cell receptor beta chain. In its sample, this clonotype was seen many times. The specificity of this receptor is unknown. The junction departs from the called germline gene at one end, perhaps through a read error. This entry is derived from a study of human T cells and chemical hapten exposure (dated by TCRdb to the early 2020s). Describing the broader study: For sensitization, 2% DPC in acetone was applied to a 2 cm by 2 cm area of upper inner arm skin. Weekly therapeutic DPC doses were additionally applied to the scalp of patients throughout the roughly 25-week study period. Patch testing was performed on the upper back with Finn chambers containing 0.01% DPC, and the patch tests were scored after 6 days according to International Contact Dermatitis Research Group standards. The patient cohort, mostly female, included alopecia areata with under or over 50% scalp involvement, alopecia totalis and alopecia universalis. Libraries were combined into a pool for sequencing, and differences in TCR yield between samples came mainly from small differences in library volumes within the pool. In alopecia patients, the study followed how the peripheral blood TCR repertoire changed in vivo over primary and secondary sensitization to diphenylcyclopropenone (DPC), a hapten. Patient blood was sampled pre-sensitization (week 0) and at 2, 6 and about 24 weeks after DPC sensitization. Twenty-nine alopecia patients gave blood for TCR sequencing at one to four time points (pre-sensitization, 2, 6 and 24 weeks).

The paper as a whole reports these results and caveats: All patients had alopecia, a presumed autoimmune disease, so their immune response might differ from that of healthy individuals. DPC sensitization did not change how many TCRs were above 1 in 1000 frequency, and no evidence was found of alterations in global repertoire structure. After repeated subsampling, changes were observed in the strength of the expansion versus patch-test correlation and in the threshold at which the correlation became significant. Patch test score correlated positively with the number of PT1 expanded TCRs, reaching significance at thresholds 8, 16 and 32 but not at 4. Significantly more large CDR3 similarity clusters were formed by expanded TCRs than by pre-sensitization or healthy control sets, consistent with antigen-driven responses.

The library came from RACE. Sequencing was performed on a NextSeq 500. During library preparation, unique molecular identifiers were attached to individual cDNA molecules so that TCRs could be counted in a quantitative, reproducible way. Each blood RNA sample was used to sequence both TCR alpha and TCR beta chains. The original pipeline was this. A median of around 96,000 TCRs per sample was observed, with a range of roughly 23,224 to 750,000. The Decombinator software suite was used to annotate the V, J and CDR3 of the TCR reads. For PS versus PT1 abundance plots, all samples were subsampled to the same number of TCRs (28,000). TCRs were defined as expanded if absent before sensitization and observed at least eight times at the 2-week time point. The public reads were quality trimmed at Q25 with fastp and then assembled into clones with MiXCR by TCRdb, keeping productive beta chains. Each CDR3 protein appears once, grouped with its most common genes and DNA. For this entry, the V and J calls and clone size follow TCRdb and not the study's own pipeline. The sample records 90,000 to 110,000 distinct CDR3 sequences, about a tenth of which are singletons. 2.5% to 3.5% of the sample belongs to the ten largest clones.

The time point label of this sample denotes: patch test 2, 6 weeks after DPC sensitization. Per the publication, the treatment or condition label means: therapeutic diphenylcyclopropenone sensitization with weekly scalp DPC. Blood at each patch-test visit was drawn before the patch test was applied. Patients were considered eligible if aged 18 to 70, diagnosed with alopecia and deemed suitable for DPC therapy, and patients were excluded if pregnant. Total RNA was extracted from unfractionated whole blood collected in Tempus Blood RNA tubes. The receptor was isolated from a woman aged 40-49 years with alopecia areata. Some clones in this sample may be carry-over from other donors' samples. This material consisted of whole blood, taken in connection with sensitization to the hapten diphenylcyclopropenone (DPC).

This receptor has the CDR3 CASSPLAGGSGLF. The nucleotides read TGCGCCAGCAGCCCGTTAGCGGGGGGCTCGGGCCTCTTC. The chain was built from TRBV5-1 and TRBJ2-1; 10 bases in the middle match TRBD2. As encoded in the germline V gene, CDR1 is SGHRS while CDR2 is YFSETQ. Taken from cysteine to phenylalanine, the CDR3 has 13 residues. Solely the CDR3 DNA is kept, with 39 bases framed from the first base.